The next 22 T cell receptor beta chains were all read from a single sample in a study of Ad26.COV2.S vaccination and SARS-CoV-2 variants. The treatment here: approximately 18 received Ad26.COV2.S at low or high dose, single or two shots; a few received placebo; per-sample allocation not given. Collection of the samples took place on day 63 after the first injection of vaccine or placebo. The data were produced by immunoSEQ multiplex PCR, yet TCRdb's version contains in-frame clones alone and is incomplete. The data contain hundreds of thousands of clones, 75% to 90% of them singletons. This specimen was peripheral blood, taken in a trial of Ad26.COV2.S vaccine versus placebo. The receptors originated from a person between 18 and 59 years old who received the Ad26.COV2.S COVID-19 vaccine or a placebo.

This clone was detected only once. V is TRBV19 and J is TRBJ2-1; 8 positions match TRBD2. V shed 3 bases and J 9 bases; nucleotides not matched to a gene: 7. Looked up from germline, CDR1 is LNHDA and CDR2 is SQIVND (reference sequence). This CDR3 has 14 amino acids. CDR3 region: CASSIRQRGSEQFF. The CDR3 DNA reads TGTGCCAGTAGTATCCGCCAGCGGGGGTCTGAGCAGTTCTTC.

This clone has only a few counts. This chain's CDR3 is CASSPVEGQGSGSNEKLFF. The CDR3 nucleotides read TGTGCCAGCAGCCCCGTCGAGGGGCAGGGCTCTGGAAGTAATGAAAAACTGTTTTTT. This rearrangement joins TRBV7-2 to TRBJ1-4, with D tentatively TRBD1 (5 bases). Germline values: CDR1 SGHTA, CDR2 FQGNSA. The CDR3 loop spans 19 amino acids. Trimming took 5 bases from V and 4 from J, leaving 26 bases between them.

The chain carries TRBV6-5 and TRBJ1-2, with a possible D match to TRBD1 (5 bases). The CDR3 is made up of 14 amino acids. The germline gives CDR1 MNHEY, CDR2 SVGAGI. Trimming took 2 bases from V and 2 from J, leaving 9 bases between them. This CDR3 is CASSYGGRNYGYTF. The DNA of the CDR3 is TGTGCCAGCAGTTACGGGGGTCGAAACTATGGCTACACCTTC.

This sequence joins TRBV12-3 or TRBV12-4 and TRBJ1-2, with D maybe TRBD1 (6 bases). There are 12 residues in the CDR3. CDR3 nucleotide sequence: TGTGCAAAAAGTGGGGGCATTCATGGCTACACCTTC. Translated: CAKSGGIHGYTF.

A few counts support this clone. The rearrangement links TRBV11-2 to TRBJ1-2; D gene uncertain. The germline V gene encodes CDR1 SGHAT and CDR2 FQNNGV. V was cut by 5 bases and J by 7 bases, with 11 bases left in between. This CDR3 is built from 12 residues. Here the CDR3 DNA reads TGTGCCAGCAGCCCGGGAGGGTTTGGCTACACCTTC. Amino acids: CASSPGGFGYTF.

V gene TRBV5-1 combines with J gene TRBJ2-5; 10 nucleotides line up with TRBD2. J lost 5 bases, V lost 4 bases, and 11 bases had no gene match. Germline V lookup: CDR1 SGHRS, CDR2 YFSETQ. The CDR3 has 16 residues. As DNA, the CDR3 is TGCGCCAGCAGCCAAGGGCCTAGCGGGGGATTTGAGACCCAGTACTTC. It encodes CASSQGPSGGFETQYF.

This chain connects TRBV5-6 to TRBJ1-2, with no clear D. V gave up 0 bases and J gave up 7 bases, with 22 bases separating them. Germline CDR1 SGHDT, CDR2 YYEEEE. This CDR3 region has 17 residues. The CDR3 reads CASSLAGQALIRSGYTF. The CDR3 nucleotides read TGTGCCAGCAGCTTGGCCGGCCAGGCCTTGATAAGAAGTGGCTACACCTTC. Variable domain in full (rest from reference TRBV5-6 and TRBJ1-2): DAGVTQSPTHLIKTRGQQVTLRCSPKSGHDTVSWYQQALGQGPQFIFQYYEEEERQRGNFPDRFSGHQFPNYSSELNVNALLLGDSALYLCASSLAGQALIRSGYTFGSGTRLTVV.

The gene calls are TRBV6-5 and TRBJ1-4, with no clear D. The V end was cut by 5 bases, the J end by 7 bases, with 17 bases between. Germline V gene lookup returns CDR1 MNHEY and CDR2 SVGAGI. This CDR3 is built from 15 residues. In DNA, the CDR3 is TGTGCCAGCAGTCCCACAGTTATCTCCCCTGAAAAACTGTTTTTT. Its translation: CASSPTVISPEKLFF.

About this clone: An end of the junction differs from the germline gene, which may be a read error. CDR3 in DNA: TGTGCCAGCGGGCGGGAGAGCATAGATACGCAGTATTTT. Translating gives CASGRESIDTQYF. The rearrangement uses TRBV9 and TRBJ2-3, with TRBD2 matching 7 bases. The CDR3 loop spans 13 amino acids. Germline lookup yields CDR1 SGDLS and CDR2 YYNGEE.

The J gene is TRBJ2-7, the V gene TRBV28, with 11 bases aligning to TRBD1. Per the germline V gene, CDR1 is MDHEN and CDR2 is SYDVKM. The CDR3 runs 18 residues. V dropped 6 bases and J dropped 1; count of bases not matched to a gene: 14. CDR3: CASSSFGTGGSWSYEQYF. The CDR3 region has the DNA TGTGCCAGCAGCTCGTTTGGGACAGGGGGTAGTTGGTCCTACGAGCAGTACTTC.

The V call is TRBV6-5, the J call TRBJ1-1; D is uncertain. V was cut by 7 bases and J by 3 bases, with 12 bases left in between. Germline loops: CDR1 MNHEY, CDR2 SVGAGI. The length of the CDR3 is 13 residues. CDR3 region: CASMRVGYTEAFF. The CDR3 region has the DNA TGTGCCAGCATGAGGGTAGGGTACACTGAAGCTTTCTTT.

Concerning this clone: This same CDR3 is encoded by further DNA sequences in the sample. The chain is built from TRBV5-1 and TRBJ2-1, with 9 bases that match TRBD2. Germline assignment: CDR1 SGHRS and CDR2 YFSETQ. Trimming cost V 0 bases and J 4 bases; bases outside gene matches: 2. The CDR3 consists of 15 residues. This CDR3 reads CASSLALAGYNEQFF. The CDR3 DNA reads as TGCGCCAGCAGCTTGGCTCTAGCGGGATACAATGAGCAGTTCTTC. The full variable domain, in which reference TRBV5-1 and TRBJ2-1 provide the parts outside the CDR3, is KAGVTQTPRYLIKTRGQQVTLSCSPISGHRSVSWYQQTPGQGLQFLFEYFSETQRNKGNFPGRFSGRQFSNSRSEMNVSTLELGDSALYLCASSLALAGYNEQFFGPGTRLTVL.

The V gene is TRBV19, the J gene TRBJ1-2; 8 bases agree with TRBD1. The germline V gene encodes CDR1 LNHDA and CDR2 SQIVND (reference sequence). This CDR3 has 13 amino acids. V was clipped by 3 bases and J by 4 bases; unmatched bases: 1. The CDR3: CASSMGQVYGYTF. In DNA, the CDR3 is TGTGCCAGTAGTATGGGACAGGTCTATGGCTACACCTTC.

The J gene is TRBJ2-2, the V gene TRBV24-1; D gene unclear. There are 12 residues in the CDR3. Germline V lookup: CDR1 KGHDR, CDR2 SFDVKD. The V end lost 7 bases, the J end lost 5 bases, and 7 bases lay between the germline ends. In DNA, the CDR3 is TGTGCCACCAGGGAAACGACCGGGGAGCTGTTTTTT. Amino acids: CATRETTGELFF.

The chain employs TRBV28 and TRBJ1-2, with D tentatively TRBD1 (6 bases). The CDR3 runs 13 residues. The germline CDR1 and CDR2 sequences are MDHEN and SYDVKM. Trimming took off 3 bases at V and 10 bases at J, with 15 bases between the two ends. CDR3 coding DNA: TGTGCCAGCAGTTTCCCGGACAGACTACTCTACACCTTC. It specifies CASSFPDRLLYTF.

This sequence joins TRBV6-2 or TRBV6-3 and TRBJ1-1, with 7 bases lining up with TRBD1. The germline V gene has CDR1 MNHEY and CDR2 SVGEGT. This CDR3 has 18 amino acids. Trimming at V came to 5 bases and at J to 6 bases, leaving 21 bases not matched to a gene. The CDR3 loop is CASSTTRDSYPIWPEAFF. DNA of the CDR3: TGTGCCAGCAGTACCACCCGGGACAGCTATCCAATATGGCCTGAAGCTTTCTTT.

This clone was seen a few times. Other DNA sequences from this sample encode an identical CDR3 as well. This rearrangement joins TRBV7-8 to TRBJ2-7, with TRBD1 identical over 8 bases. There are 15 residues in the CDR3. J was trimmed by 3 bases and V by 1 base; bases with no gene match: 5. The germline CDR1 and CDR2 sequences are SGHVS and FQNEAQ. CDR3 protein: CASSLVAGGGYEQYF. The CDR3 DNA reads as TGTGCCAGCAGCTTAGTGGCAGGGGGCGGCTACGAGCAGTACTTC.

V is TRBV30 and J is TRBJ1-2; no definite D call. Trimming stripped 7 bases from V and 8 bases from J, with 17 bases between. The CDR3 loop spans 12 amino acids. The germline gives CDR1 GTSNPN, CDR2 SVGIG (reference sequence). CDR3: CAYTSPYMGYTF. CDR3 sequence (DNA): TGTGCCTACACCTCCCCTTATATGGGCTACACCTTC.

V usage is TRBV2 and J usage is TRBJ2-4, with 7 bases matching TRBD1. V shed 6 bases and J 1 base; nucleotides not matched to a gene: 12. The V gene's germline CDR1 is SNHLY and CDR2 FYNNEI. The CDR3 is 17 amino acids. CDR3 loop: CASSPFAQGVAKNIQYF. CDR3 nucleotide sequence: TGTGCCAGCAGCCCCTTCGCCCAGGGGGTGGCCAAAAACATTCAGTACTTC.

Written as DNA, the CDR3 is TGTGCCAGCAGTTTAGGCAGTAGCAATGAGCAGTTCTTC. Translation: CASSLGSSNEQFF. This sequence joins TRBV27 and TRBJ2-1, with unresolved D. This CDR3 contains 13 residues. CDR1 is MNHEY and CDR2 is SMNVEV in the germline V gene (reference sequence). V lost 2 bases and J lost 6, with 8 bases in between.

The chain combines TRBV6-4 with TRBJ2-1; 7 bases map to TRBD2. Trimming removed 0 bases from V and 13 bases from J; junction bases left unmatched: 6. Germline CDR1 reads MRHNA; CDR2 reads SNTAGT. The CDR3 runs 13 residues. The CDR3 region is CASSDSLRGVQFF. In DNA, the CDR3 is TGTGCCAGCAGTGACTCTCTTCGGGGGGTCCAGTTCTTC.

The genes are TRBV16 and TRBJ2-1; D is perhaps TRBD2 (7 bases). The CDR3 totals 16 residues. The germline V and J ends were trimmed by 4 bases and 0 bases, with 13 bases remaining between them. CDR1 and CDR2 from the germline V gene are KGHSY and FQNENV. The CDR3 sequence: CASSPPGGSSYNEQFF. The CDR3, as DNA: TGTGCCAGCAGCCCACCGGGGGGCAGCTCCTACAATGAGCAGTTCTTC.